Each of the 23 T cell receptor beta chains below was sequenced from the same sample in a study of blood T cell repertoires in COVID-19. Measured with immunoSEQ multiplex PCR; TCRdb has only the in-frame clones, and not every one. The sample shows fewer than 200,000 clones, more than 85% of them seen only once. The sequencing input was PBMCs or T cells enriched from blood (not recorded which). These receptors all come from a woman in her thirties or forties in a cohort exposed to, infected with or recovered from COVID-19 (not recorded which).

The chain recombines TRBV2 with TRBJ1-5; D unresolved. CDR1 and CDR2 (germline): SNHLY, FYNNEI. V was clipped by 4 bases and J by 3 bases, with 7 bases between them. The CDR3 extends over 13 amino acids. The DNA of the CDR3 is TGTGCCAGCAGTGCATCCCACAATCAGCCCCAGCATTTT. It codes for CASSASHNQPQHF.

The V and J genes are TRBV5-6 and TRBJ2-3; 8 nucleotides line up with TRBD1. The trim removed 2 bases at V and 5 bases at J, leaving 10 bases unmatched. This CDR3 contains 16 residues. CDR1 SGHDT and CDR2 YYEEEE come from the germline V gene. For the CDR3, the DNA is TGTGCCAGCAGCTTTAGACAGGGGAGGTTAGGAGATACGCAGTATTTT. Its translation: CASSFRQGRLGDTQYF.

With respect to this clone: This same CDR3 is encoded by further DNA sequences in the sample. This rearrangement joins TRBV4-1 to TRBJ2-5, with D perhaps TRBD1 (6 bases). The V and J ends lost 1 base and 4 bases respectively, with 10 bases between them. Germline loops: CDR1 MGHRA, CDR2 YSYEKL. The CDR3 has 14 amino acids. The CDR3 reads CASSQVLGGETQYF. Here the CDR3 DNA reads TGCGCCAGCAGCCAAGTATTAGGGGGAGAGACCCAGTACTTC.

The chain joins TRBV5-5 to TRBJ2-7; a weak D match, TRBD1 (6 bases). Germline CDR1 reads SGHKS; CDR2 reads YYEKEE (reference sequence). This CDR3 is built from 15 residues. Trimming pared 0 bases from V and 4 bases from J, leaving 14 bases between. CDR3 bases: TGTGCCAGCAGCTTGGATGTTGGGACACCTTACGAGCAGTACTTC. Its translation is CASSLDVGTPYEQYF. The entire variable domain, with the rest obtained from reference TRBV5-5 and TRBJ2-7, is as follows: DAGVTQSPTHLIKTRGQQVTLRCSPISGHKSVSWYQQVLGQGPQFIFQYYEKEERGRGNFPDRFSARQFPNYSSELNVNALLLGDSALYLCASSLDVGTPYEQYFGPGTRLTVT.

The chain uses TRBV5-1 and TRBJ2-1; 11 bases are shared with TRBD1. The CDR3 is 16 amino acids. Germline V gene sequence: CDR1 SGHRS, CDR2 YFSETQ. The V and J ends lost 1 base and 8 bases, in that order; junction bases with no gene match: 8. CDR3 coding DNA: TGCGCCAGCAGCTTGACACGGACAGGGGGCTTTGATGAGCAGTTCTTC. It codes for CASSLTRTGGFDEQFF. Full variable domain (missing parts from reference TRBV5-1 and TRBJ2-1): KAGVTQTPRYLIKTRGQQVTLSCSPISGHRSVSWYQQTPGQGLQFLFEYFSETQRNKGNFPGRFSGRQFSNSRSEMNVSTLELGDSALYLCASSLTRTGGFDEQFFGPGTRLTVL.

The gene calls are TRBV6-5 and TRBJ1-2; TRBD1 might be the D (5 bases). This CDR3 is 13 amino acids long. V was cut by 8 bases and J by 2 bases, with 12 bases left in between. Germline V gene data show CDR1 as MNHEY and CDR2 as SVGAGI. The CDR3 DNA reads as TGTGCCAGCGGGCCTGGGGGGAACTATGGCTACACCTTC. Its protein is CASGPGGNYGYTF.

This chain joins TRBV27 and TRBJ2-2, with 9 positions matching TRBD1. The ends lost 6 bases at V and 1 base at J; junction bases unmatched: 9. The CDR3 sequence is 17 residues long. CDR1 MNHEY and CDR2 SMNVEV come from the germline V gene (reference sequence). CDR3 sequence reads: CASSLTSGQGNTGELFF. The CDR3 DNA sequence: TGTGCCAGCAGCCTCACTTCGGGACAGGGGAACACCGGGGAGCTGTTTTTT.

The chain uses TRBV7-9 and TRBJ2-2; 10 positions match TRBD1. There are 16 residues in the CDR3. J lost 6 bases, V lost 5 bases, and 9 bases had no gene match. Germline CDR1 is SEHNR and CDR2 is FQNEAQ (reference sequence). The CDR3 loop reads CASSPLPGQGPGELFF. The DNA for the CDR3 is TGTGCCAGCAGCCCCCTCCCGGGACAGGGGCCCGGGGAGCTGTTTTTT.

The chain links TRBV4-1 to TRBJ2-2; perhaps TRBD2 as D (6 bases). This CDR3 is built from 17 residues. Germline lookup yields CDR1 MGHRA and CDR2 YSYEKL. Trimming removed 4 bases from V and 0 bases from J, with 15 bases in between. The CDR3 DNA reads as TGCGCCAGCAGCCCCCCAGCGGGTACGACGAACACCGGGGAGCTGTTTTTT. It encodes CASSPPAGTTNTGELFF.

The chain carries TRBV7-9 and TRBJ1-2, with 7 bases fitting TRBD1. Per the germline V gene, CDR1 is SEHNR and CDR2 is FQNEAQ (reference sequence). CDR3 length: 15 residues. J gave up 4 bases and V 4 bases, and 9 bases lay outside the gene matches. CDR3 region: CASSSTQGIAYGYTF. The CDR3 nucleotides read TGTGCCAGCAGCTCCACACAGGGGATTGCCTATGGCTACACCTTC.

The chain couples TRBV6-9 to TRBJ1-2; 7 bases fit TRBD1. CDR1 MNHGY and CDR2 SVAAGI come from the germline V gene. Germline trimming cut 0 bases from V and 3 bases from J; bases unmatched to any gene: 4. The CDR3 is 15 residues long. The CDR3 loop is CASSYSSRGDYGYTF. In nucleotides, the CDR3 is TGTGCCAGCAGTTATTCTTCCAGGGGGGACTATGGCTACACCTTC.

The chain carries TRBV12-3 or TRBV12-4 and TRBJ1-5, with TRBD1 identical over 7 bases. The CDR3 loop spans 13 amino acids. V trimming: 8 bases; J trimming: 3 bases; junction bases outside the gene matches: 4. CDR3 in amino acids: CASSGTVNQPQHF. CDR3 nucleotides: TGTGCCAGCTCAGGGACAGTCAATCAGCCCCAGCATTTT.

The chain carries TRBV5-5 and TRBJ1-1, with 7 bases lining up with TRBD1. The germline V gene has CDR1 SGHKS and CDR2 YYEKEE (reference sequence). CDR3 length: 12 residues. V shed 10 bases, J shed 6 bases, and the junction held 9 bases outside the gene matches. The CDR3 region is CAGGTVPSEAFF. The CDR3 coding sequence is TGTGCCGGGGGGACAGTCCCCTCTGAAGCTTTCTTT.

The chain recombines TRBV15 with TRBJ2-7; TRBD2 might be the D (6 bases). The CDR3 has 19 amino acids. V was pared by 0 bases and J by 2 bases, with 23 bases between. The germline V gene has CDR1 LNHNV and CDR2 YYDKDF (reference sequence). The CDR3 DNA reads TGTGCCACCAGCAGAGAGGGAGGCAGGGCGATCCCTATAACCTACGAGCAGTACTTC. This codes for CATSREGGRAIPITYEQYF.

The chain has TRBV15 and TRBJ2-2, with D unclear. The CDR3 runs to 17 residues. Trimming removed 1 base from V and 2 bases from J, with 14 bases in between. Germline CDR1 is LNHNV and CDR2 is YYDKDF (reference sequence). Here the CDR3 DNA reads TGTGCCACCAGCAGAGGCAGACGAGAGGTTAACACCGGGGAGCTGTTTTTT. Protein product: CATSRGRREVNTGELFF. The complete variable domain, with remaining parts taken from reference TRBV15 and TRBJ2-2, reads DAMVIQNPRYQVTQFGKPVTLSCSQTLNHNVMYWYQQKSSQAPKLLFHYYDKDFNNEADTPDNFQSRRPNTSFCFLDIRSPGLGDTAMYLCATSRGRREVNTGELFFGEGSRLTVL.

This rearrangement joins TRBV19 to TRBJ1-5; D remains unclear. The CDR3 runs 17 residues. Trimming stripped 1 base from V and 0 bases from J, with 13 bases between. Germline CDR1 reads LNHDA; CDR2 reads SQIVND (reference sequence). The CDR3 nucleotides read TGTGCCAGTAGTATAGTTGGAGGGCCCGATAGCAATCAGCCCCAGCATTTT. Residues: CASSIVGGPDSNQPQHF.

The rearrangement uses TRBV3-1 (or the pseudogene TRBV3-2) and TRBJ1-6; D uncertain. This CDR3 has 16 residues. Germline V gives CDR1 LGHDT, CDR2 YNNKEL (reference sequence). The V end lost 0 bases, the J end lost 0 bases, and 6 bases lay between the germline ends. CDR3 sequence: CASSQDPSSYNSPLHF. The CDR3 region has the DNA TGTGCCAGCAGCCAAGATCCGAGCTCCTATAATTCACCCCTCCACTTT.

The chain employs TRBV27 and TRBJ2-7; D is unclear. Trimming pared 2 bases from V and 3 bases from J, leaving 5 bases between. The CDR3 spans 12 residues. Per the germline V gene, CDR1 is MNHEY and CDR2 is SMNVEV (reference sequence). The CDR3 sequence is CASSLNLYEQYF. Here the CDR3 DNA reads TGTGCCAGCAGTTTAAATCTCTACGAGCAGTACTTC.

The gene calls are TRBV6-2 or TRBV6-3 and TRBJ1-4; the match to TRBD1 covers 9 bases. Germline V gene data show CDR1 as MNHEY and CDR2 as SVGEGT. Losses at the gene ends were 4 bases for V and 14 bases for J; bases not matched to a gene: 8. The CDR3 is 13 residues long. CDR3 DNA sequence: TGTGCCAGCAGTTCCGGGACAGGGAAGGTTCTGTTTTTT. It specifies CASSSGTGKVLFF.

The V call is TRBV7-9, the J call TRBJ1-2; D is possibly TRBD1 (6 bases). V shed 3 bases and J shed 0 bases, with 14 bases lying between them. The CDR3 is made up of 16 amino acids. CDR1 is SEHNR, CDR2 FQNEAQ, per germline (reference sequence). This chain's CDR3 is CASSFIRDTANYGYTF. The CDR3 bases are TGTGCCAGCAGCTTTATCCGGGACACCGCTAACTATGGCTACACCTTC.

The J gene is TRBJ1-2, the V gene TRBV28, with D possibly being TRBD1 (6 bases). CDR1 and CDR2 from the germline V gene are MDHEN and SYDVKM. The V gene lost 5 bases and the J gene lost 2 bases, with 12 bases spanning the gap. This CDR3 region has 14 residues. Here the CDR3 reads CASSTQGANYGYTF. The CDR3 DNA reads TGTGCCAGCAGTACACAGGGTGCAAACTATGGCTACACCTTC.

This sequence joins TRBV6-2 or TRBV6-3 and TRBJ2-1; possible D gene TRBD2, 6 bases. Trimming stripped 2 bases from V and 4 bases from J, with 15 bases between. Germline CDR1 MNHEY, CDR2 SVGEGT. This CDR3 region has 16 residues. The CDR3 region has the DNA TGTGCCAGCAGTTACGACCTTTTCGGGAGTTACAATGAGCAGTTCTTC. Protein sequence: CASSYDLFGSYNEQFF.

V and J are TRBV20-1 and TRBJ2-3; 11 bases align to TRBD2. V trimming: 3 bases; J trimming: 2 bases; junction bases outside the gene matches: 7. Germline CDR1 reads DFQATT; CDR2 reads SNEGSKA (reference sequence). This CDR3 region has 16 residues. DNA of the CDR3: TGCAGTGCTAGTGACGGGACTAGCGGAGTCACAGATACGCAGTATTTT. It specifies CSASDGTSGVTDTQYF.